Listed here are 20 T cell receptor beta chains from one sample, sequenced in a study of T-cell memory formation after mild COVID-19. TCRdb re-analysed the 5' RACE reads in MiXCR, keeping a single row per CDR3 protein. The table lists about 470,000 distinct CDR3 sequences, about 23% of them singletons. Input material: PBMCs or a T cell subset sorted from them (not recorded which). The receptors shown here come from an adult woman who had mild COVID-19 (a few samples of this study predate the infection). Cell type and time point are not known.

V and J are TRBV5-1 and TRBJ2-1, with D tentatively TRBD1 (6 bases). Trimming left V 4 bases short and J 6 bases short, with 8 bases between. The CDR3 totals 12 residues. Germline CDR1 and CDR2: SGHRS and YFSETQ. CDR3 region: CASSVQGNEQFF. CDR3 in DNA: TGCGCCAGCAGCGTACAGGGCAATGAGCAGTTCTTC.

The chain links TRBV11-2 to TRBJ1-1; D is unclear. V lost 9 bases to trimming and J lost 1 base, with 12 bases between them. Germline CDR1 SGHAT, CDR2 FQNNGV. CDR3 length: 13 amino acids. CDR3 sequence reads: CASWGFRNTEAFF. In DNA form, the CDR3 reads TGTGCCAGTTGGGGTTTTCGGAACACTGAAGCTTTCTTT.

CDR3 nucleotide sequence: TGTGCCAGCAGCGAGGACGGACTAGCGGAGGCTTTCGGGCAGTTCTTC. Translated: CASSEDGLAEAFGQFF. This rearrangement joins TRBV9 to TRBJ2-1; TRBD2 matches at 10 bases. The V gene end was trimmed by 3 bases and the J gene end by 12 bases; junction bases not matched to a gene: 15. Germline loops: CDR1 SGDLS, CDR2 YYNGEE. The length of the CDR3 is 16 residues.

The rearrangement joins TRBV19 to TRBJ2-7; 7 nucleotides match TRBD1. From germline, CDR1 is LNHDA and CDR2 SQIVND (reference sequence). This CDR3 region has 13 residues. V shed 7 bases, J shed 3 bases, and the junction held 6 bases outside the gene matches. Here the CDR3 reads CASKGGRNYEQYF. The CDR3 nucleotides read TGTGCCAGTAAAGGGGGCCGGAACTACGAGCAGTACTTC.

This clonotype was seen repeatedly, ten times or more. The chain's CDR3 is CASSLGGHSYEQYF. In DNA form, the CDR3 reads TGTGCCAGCAGCTTAGGAGGACACTCCTACGAGCAGTACTTC. The chain links TRBV7-9 to TRBJ2-7; perhaps TRBD1 as D (5 bases). Germline V gives CDR1 SEHNR, CDR2 FQNEAQ (reference sequence). Trimming removed 1 base at V and 0 bases at J, with 7 bases between. The CDR3 runs to 14 residues.

The rearrangement uses TRBV12-3 or TRBV12-4 and TRBJ1-4, with D possibly matching TRBD1 (5 bases). V shed 3 bases and J shed 8 bases, with 19 bases lying between them. The CDR3 is 16 residues long. The CDR3: CASSFRGWGNDEKLFF. Written as DNA, the CDR3 is TGTGCCAGCAGTTTCCGAGGGTGGGGGAATGACGAAAAACTGTTTTTT.

This clonotype was observed a handful of times. This chain joins TRBV5-1 and TRBJ2-7; tentatively, D is TRBD2 (6 bases). V shed 0 bases and J shed 3 bases, with 10 bases lying between them. The CDR3 has 14 residues. Germline assignment: CDR1 SGHRS and CDR2 YFSETQ. CDR3 loop: CASSLGSGNYEQYF. The CDR3 bases are TGCGCCAGCAGCTTGGGTAGCGGAAACTACGAGCAGTACTTC. The complete variable domain, with remaining parts taken from reference TRBV5-1 and TRBJ2-7, reads KAGVTQTPRYLIKTRGQQVTLSCSPISGHRSVSWYQQTPGQGLQFLFEYFSETQRNKGNFPGRFSGRQFSNSRSEMNVSTLELGDSALYLCASSLGSGNYEQYFGPGTRLTVT.

This clonotype was seen a handful of times. The chain links TRBV7-9 to TRBJ2-3; D remains ambiguous. Germline assignment: CDR1 SEHNR and CDR2 FQNEAQ (reference sequence). Trimming took off 8 bases at V and 0 bases at J, with 6 bases between the two ends. CDR3 length equals 12 residues. CDR3 protein: CASEPSTDTQYF. Written as DNA, the CDR3 is TGTGCCAGCGAACCAAGCACAGATACGCAGTATTTT.

This clonotype was counted a few times. The chain has TRBV10-3 and TRBJ2-3, with 13 bases matching TRBD2. This CDR3 is 15 amino acids long. Germline V CDR1 and CDR2: ENHRY, SYGVKD. V lost 6 bases, J lost 9 bases, and 9 bases stayed unmatched. For the CDR3, the DNA is TGTGCCATCAGCCAGGGACTAGCGGGGATCTTCACGCAGTATTTT. This gives the protein CAISQGLAGIFTQYF.

This clonotype was counted at least ten times. This chain links TRBV24-1 with TRBJ2-1; D unclear. With 0 bases removed from V and 7 bases from J, the gap between germline ends came to 3 bases. Germline V gene data show CDR1 as KGHDR and CDR2 as SFDVKD. CDR3 length: 12 residues. The CDR3 loop reads CATSDLGNEQFF. CDR3 bases: TGTGCCACCAGTGATTTGGGTAATGAGCAGTTCTTC.

This clonotype was recorded a few times. This rearrangement joins TRBV7-3 to TRBJ2-1; D may match TRBD1 or TRBD2 (5 bases each). V lost 4 bases and J 7 bases, leaving 14 bases between the germline ends. This CDR3 has 14 residues. From germline, CDR1 is SGHTA and CDR2 FQGTGA. This CDR3 reads CASSSSGAANEQFF. CDR3 nucleotides: TGTGCCAGCAGCTCCTCCGGGGCAGCAAATGAGCAGTTCTTC.

The chain links TRBV6-6 to TRBJ2-2; D is undetermined. CDR1 MNHNY and CDR2 SVGAGI come from the germline V gene (reference sequence). Trimming pared 8 bases from V and 4 bases from J, leaving 8 bases between. The CDR3 is 12 residues long. The CDR3 DNA reads TGTGCCAGCTCGGCTACCACCGGGGAGCTGTTTTTT. Translated, it gives CASSATTGELFF.

This rearrangement joins TRBV24-1 to TRBJ2-1; no clear D. The CDR3 is 15 amino acids. Germline V gene lookup returns CDR1 KGHDR and CDR2 SFDVKD. The V gene lost 6 bases and the J gene lost 1 base, with 12 bases spanning the gap. For the CDR3, the DNA is TGTGCCACCAGTCTGGGCCTCGCATCCTACAATGAGCAGTTCTTC. This gives the protein CATSLGLASYNEQFF.

In its sample, this clonotype was seen a few times. The chain combines TRBV7-3 with TRBJ1-2, with D unclear. The CDR3 covers 16 residues. Looked up from germline, CDR1 is SGHTA and CDR2 is FQGTGA. Trimming removed 5 bases at V and 7 bases at J, with 23 bases between. The CDR3 coding sequence is TGTGCCAGCAGCCAATCCTTTGGACGGGAGAGCGCTGGCTACACCTTC. It specifies CASSQSFGRESAGYTF.

This clonotype was recorded a few times. The chain uses TRBV9 and TRBJ2-1, with TRBD2 identical over 10 bases. The CDR3 sequence is 14 residues long. V dropped 8 bases and J dropped 4; count of bases not matched to a gene: 6. The germline V gene has CDR1 SGDLS and CDR2 YYNGEE. The CDR3 DNA follows: TGTGCCAGTACTGGGACTAGCGTATACAATGAGCAGTTCTTC. Its protein is CASTGTSVYNEQFF.

This clonotype has only a few counts. The V gene is TRBV7-3, the J gene TRBJ2-3; 10 bases match TRBD2. In germline, CDR1 is SGHTA, CDR2 FQGTGA. This CDR3 spans 16 amino acids. Trimming removed 5 bases from V and 3 bases from J; junction bases left unmatched: 8. CDR3 loop: CASSSASGSITDTQYF. CDR3 sequence (DNA): TGTGCCAGCAGCAGCGCTAGCGGGAGTATAACAGATACGCAGTATTTT.

This clonotype occurred a few times. The rearrangement joins TRBV20-1 to TRBJ2-2; 10 bases are a match to TRBD2. Trimming at V came to 2 bases and at J to 2 bases, leaving 2 bases not matched to a gene. The CDR3 contains 15 residues. Germline lookup yields CDR1 DFQATT and CDR2 SNEGSKA (reference sequence). DNA of the CDR3: TGCAGTGCTAGATCTAGCGGGGGTAACACCGGGGAGCTGTTTTTT. Its translation: CSARSSGGNTGELFF.

The chain recombines TRBV3-1 with TRBJ2-3; 7 bases fit TRBD1. The CDR3 has 12 amino acids. Germline CDR1 LGHDT, CDR2 YNNKEL (reference sequence). Trimming cost V 10 bases and J 14 bases; bases outside gene matches: 15. This CDR3 reads CATRDSQIMWYF. In DNA, the CDR3 is TGTGCCACCCGGGACAGCCAAATTATGTGGTATTTT.

V is TRBV7-9 and J is TRBJ2-7, with no clear D. CDR1 and CDR2 from the germline V gene are SEHNR and FQNEAQ (reference sequence). The CDR3 loop spans 13 amino acids. Between the trimmed V and J ends, which lost 3 bases and 3 bases, there was a span of 9 bases. CDR3 sequence reads: CASSFPTFYEQYF. As DNA, the CDR3 is TGTGCCAGCAGCTTCCCTACGTTCTACGAGCAGTACTTC.

The genes are TRBV6-6 and TRBJ1-5, with a weak D call TRBD1 (6 bases). Germline lookup yields CDR1 MNHNY and CDR2 SVGAGI (reference sequence). Trimming pared 5 bases from V and 5 bases from J, leaving 13 bases between. The CDR3 extends over 14 amino acids. The CDR3 DNA is TGTGCCAGCAGTCACGGAAGACAGGATCAGCCCCAGCATTTT. Protein: CASSHGRQDQPQHF.